A single sample is the source of the 30 T cell receptor beta chains below, sequenced in a study of naive and memory T cell subsets. Ligated cDNA underwent four rounds of PCR with nested alpha and beta constant region primers and SP2. A single record per CDR3 protein comes from TCRdb applying MiXCR to the 5' RACE reads. Of roughly 60,000 distinct CDR3 sequences detected, under 8.5% appear once; the ten largest clones hold almost 10%. TCR cDNA received a 3' ligated oligonucleotide that carried a UMI. These receptor sequences come from a male donor in good health.

Ten or more counts support this clonotype. The V gene is TRBV24-1, the J gene TRBJ2-1, with 7 nucleotides matching TRBD2. Trimming at V came to 3 bases and at J to 7 bases, leaving 8 bases not matched to a gene. Germline V gene sequence: CDR1 KGHDR, CDR2 SFDVKD. The CDR3 covers 15 residues. This CDR3 reads CATSDSGAFENEQFF. DNA of the CDR3: TGTGCCACCAGTGATAGCGGGGCTTTCGAAAATGAGCAGTTCTTC.

In its sample, this clonotype was seen a few times. The genes are TRBV10-3 and TRBJ1-1; D unclear. Germline lookup yields CDR1 ENHRY and CDR2 SYGVKD. Between the trimmed V and J ends, which lost 11 bases and 4 bases, there was a span of 17 bases. The CDR3 covers 13 residues. In nucleotides, the CDR3 is TGTGCCTCCGAGACGGGGAATGGCACTGAAGCTTTCTTT. Translated: CASETGNGTEAFF.

This clonotype was recorded many times. This chain uses TRBV4-1 with TRBJ1-1; D is uncertain. This CDR3 comprises 13 residues. Germline CDR1 is MGHRA and CDR2 is YSYEKL. The ends were cut back, 0 bases at V and 11 bases at J, with 13 bases in the middle. The CDR3 bases are TGCGCCAGCAGCCAAGAATTTGGAAGGGAGGCTTTCTTT. Protein: CASSQEFGREAFF.

This clonotype has just a few counts. J is TRBJ2-7 and V is TRBV29-1; 10 nucleotides agree with TRBD1. The CDR3 extends over 13 amino acids. From germline, CDR1 is SQVTM and CDR2 ANQGSEA. The V gene end was trimmed by 3 bases and the J gene end by 7 bases; junction bases not matched to a gene: 6. The CDR3 protein is CSVEEGQGQEQYF. CDR3 DNA: TGCAGCGTTGAGGAGGGACAGGGGCAAGAGCAGTACTTC.

This clonotype has at least ten counts. The V and J genes are TRBV20-1 and TRBJ2-7, with D possibly TRBD1 on 5 matching bases. Trimming removed 6 bases from V and 2 bases from J, with 14 bases in between. Germline V CDR1 and CDR2: DFQATT, SNEGSKA (reference sequence). The CDR3 consists of 13 residues. The CDR3 region has the DNA TGCAGTGCCTTATTCTCAGGGACCTACGAGCAGTACTTC. Protein sequence: CSALFSGTYEQYF.

The chain is built from TRBV20-1 and TRBJ2-3; D gene uncertain. V shed 4 bases and J shed 3 bases, with 11 bases lying between them. Germline values: CDR1 DFQATT, CDR2 SNEGSKA (reference sequence). The CDR3 has 13 amino acids. The CDR3 DNA is TGCAGTGCTAAACGTATAGAAACAGATACGCAGTATTTT. Encoded protein: CSAKRIETDTQYF.

The chain joins TRBV7-9 to TRBJ1-1, with D uncertain. This CDR3 has 14 residues. The V and J ends lost 1 base and 4 bases respectively, with 10 bases between them. Per the germline V gene, CDR1 is SEHNR and CDR2 is FQNEAQ (reference sequence). The CDR3 sequence: CASSLGVYRTEAFF. The CDR3, as DNA: TGTGCCAGCAGCTTAGGGGTGTATCGCACTGAAGCTTTCTTT.

This clonotype was recorded at least ten times. V usage is TRBV10-3 and J usage is TRBJ1-5, with TRBD1 matching 9 bases. CDR1 and CDR2 from the germline V gene are ENHRY and SYGVKD. The CDR3 totals 14 residues. Losses at the gene ends were 4 bases for V and 6 bases for J; bases not matched to a gene: 4. CDR3 DNA sequence: TGTGCCATCAGTGGGGACAGGGACCGTCAGCCCCAGCATTTT. Residues: CAISGDRDRQPQHF.

This clonotype was recorded many times. The chain is built from TRBV25-1 and TRBJ1-1, with D possibly being TRBD1 (6 bases). In germline, CDR1 is MGHDK, CDR2 SYGVNS. The CDR3 is 14 residues long. Trimming took off 2 bases at V and 11 bases at J, with 18 bases between the two ends. CDR3 sequence: CASSEDPSGAEAFF. DNA for the CDR3: TGTGCCAGCAGTGAAGACCCCTCGGGGGCCGAGGCTTTCTTT.

V gene TRBV4-1 combines with J gene TRBJ2-1; D remains unclear. V gave up 1 base and J gave up 7 bases, with 8 bases separating them. Germline CDR1 MGHRA, CDR2 YSYEKL. This CDR3 has 13 amino acids. CDR3 residues: CASSQVEWNEQFF. The CDR3 DNA follows: TGCGCCAGCAGCCAAGTAGAGTGGAATGAGCAGTTCTTC.

The gene calls are TRBV7-9 and TRBJ1-5; unclear D gene. Deletions cut 1 base from V and 0 bases from J, with 22 bases between. The CDR3 totals 20 residues. Germline V gene data show CDR1 as SEHNR and CDR2 as FQNEAQ (reference sequence). The CDR3 loop is CASSLEGSGGGGYSNQPQHF. DNA of the CDR3: TGTGCCAGCAGCTTAGAAGGGTCGGGAGGAGGAGGTTATAGCAATCAGCCCCAGCATTTT.

This clonotype occurred a few times. This rearrangement joins TRBV6-5 to TRBJ1-1; D call uncertain. This CDR3 has 13 residues. Trimming cost V 5 bases and J 1 base, with 8 bases left between them. From germline, CDR1 is MNHEY and CDR2 SVGAGI. CDR3 loop: CASSDGGNTEAFF. The CDR3 DNA sequence: TGTGCCAGCAGTGACGGTGGGAACACTGAAGCTTTCTTT.

This clonotype was seen repeatedly, ten times or more. The chain carries TRBV19 and TRBJ2-1; 12 nucleotides line up with TRBD2. The germline V gene has CDR1 LNHDA and CDR2 SQIVND (reference sequence). Trimming cost V 4 bases and J 9 bases; bases outside gene matches: 10. The CDR3 has 16 residues. The CDR3 sequence is CASSTRTSGTGVEQFF. For the CDR3, the DNA is TGTGCCAGTAGTACTCGGACTAGCGGGACCGGCGTTGAGCAGTTCTTC.

This clonotype was counted between two and nine times. This chain connects TRBV27 to TRBJ1-5; tentatively, D is TRBD1 (5 bases). The CDR3 length is 13 residues. Germline V lookup: CDR1 MNHEY, CDR2 SMNVEV (reference sequence). V lost 5 bases, J lost 5 bases, and 10 bases lay in between. DNA of the CDR3: TGTGCCAGCAGTGAAGGGACTCATCAGCCCCAGCATTTT. Protein: CASSEGTHQPQHF.

There are many counts of this clonotype. The rearrangement uses TRBV14 and TRBJ1-5, with a tentative D call TRBD1 (6 bases). The CDR3 length is 15 residues. CDR1 and CDR2 from the germline V gene are SGHDN and FVKESK. Deletions cut 4 bases from V and 6 bases from J, with 16 bases between. Here the CDR3 DNA reads TGTGCCAGCAGCCCGCCCCGGGGGGCCCCTCAGCCCCAGCATTTT. Translating it yields CASSPPRGAPQPQHF. The variable domain in full, completed from reference TRBV14 and TRBJ1-5, reads EAGVTQFPSHSVIEKGQTVTLRCDPISGHDNLYWYRRVMGKEIKFLLHFVKESKQDESGMPNNRFLAERTGGTYSTLKVQPAELEDSGVYFCASSPPRGAPQPQHFGDGTRLSIL.

The CDR3 coding sequence is TGCAGTGCAAATGTGTTGGCGAGGGAAGATACGCAGTATTTT. Protein: CSANVLAREDTQYF. The rearrangement uses TRBV20-1 and TRBJ2-3, with TRBD2 as a possible D gene (5 bases). Germline lookup yields CDR1 DFQATT and CDR2 SNEGSKA (reference sequence). This CDR3 comprises 14 residues. The V end was cut by 6 bases, the J end by 5 bases, with 18 bases between.

This clonotype has at least ten counts. CDR3 sequence (DNA): TGTGCCATCAGGGACGGGACAGGGTACGAGCAGTACTTC. Its protein product is CAIRDGTGYEQYF. The chain recombines TRBV10-3 with TRBJ2-7; the match to TRBD1 covers 9 bases. J was trimmed by 4 bases and V by 6 bases; bases with no gene match: 4. Germline values: CDR1 ENHRY, CDR2 SYGVKD. The length of the CDR3 is 13 residues.

This clonotype was counted a few times. This sequence joins TRBV24-1 and TRBJ2-1, with 10 nucleotides matching TRBD1. There are 16 residues in the CDR3. CDR1 is KGHDR and CDR2 is SFDVKD in the germline V gene. Trimming at V came to 3 bases and at J to 6 bases, leaving 7 bases not matched to a gene. CDR3 sequence reads: CATSDPRQGAANEQFF. The CDR3 DNA is TGTGCCACCAGTGATCCCCGACAGGGGGCGGCCAATGAGCAGTTCTTC.

The sample holds many counts of this clonotype. The genes are TRBV4-1 and TRBJ2-5; TRBD2 matches at 10 bases. The V gene's germline CDR1 is MGHRA and CDR2 YSYEKL. With V trimmed by 0 bases and J by 4 bases, 2 bases remained unmatched. This CDR3 region has 15 residues. The CDR3 loop reads CASSQDRTSGETQYF. In nucleotides, the CDR3 is TGCGCCAGCAGCCAAGATAGGACTAGCGGAGAGACCCAGTACTTC.

This clonotype has ten or more counts. This chain connects TRBV20-1 to TRBJ2-1; 9 bases fit TRBD1. CDR1 and CDR2 (germline): DFQATT, SNEGSKA (reference sequence). V shed 6 bases and J 0 bases; nucleotides not matched to a gene: 6. The CDR3 is made up of 15 amino acids. This chain's CDR3 is CSARTGAASYNEQFF. The CDR3 DNA is TGCAGTGCCAGGACAGGGGCAGCCTCCTACAATGAGCAGTTCTTC.

This clonotype came up many times. For the CDR3, the DNA is TGTGCCAGCAGCCTACGGACAGGGTCGAATGAGCAGTTCTTC. Encoded protein: CASSLRTGSNEQFF. This chain connects TRBV14 to TRBJ2-1; TRBD1 agrees at 8 bases. The CDR3 is 14 residues long. Germline CDR1 SGHDN, CDR2 FVKESK. With V trimmed by 4 bases and J by 7 bases, 6 bases remained unmatched.

This clonotype occurred many times. This CDR3 reads CATGDPEVNEQFF. DNA of the CDR3: TGTGCCACCGGGGACCCGGAGGTCAATGAGCAGTTCTTC. The V call is TRBV24-1, the J call TRBJ2-1; either TRBD1 or TRBD2 may fit D (5 bases each). Germline V gene data show CDR1 as KGHDR and CDR2 as SFDVKD. Trimming stripped 9 bases from V and 6 bases from J, with 14 bases between. This CDR3 comprises 13 residues.

This clonotype was seen once. The J gene is TRBJ2-1, the V gene TRBV5-4, with D unclear. The germline V and J ends were trimmed by 4 bases and 2 bases, with 13 bases remaining between them. The CDR3 extends over 15 amino acids. The germline CDR1 and CDR2 sequences are SGHNT and YYREEE (reference sequence). CDR3 amino acids: CASSPLEAPYNEQFF. The CDR3 DNA follows: TGTGCCAGCAGCCCGCTTGAGGCCCCCTACAATGAGCAGTTCTTC.

This clonotype has at least ten counts. This chain joins TRBV20-1 and TRBJ2-1; 7 bases agree with TRBD2. Per the germline V gene, CDR1 is DFQATT and CDR2 is SNEGSKA (reference sequence). J was trimmed by 11 bases and V by 1 base; bases with no gene match: 26. CDR3 length: 19 amino acids. The CDR3 DNA reads as TGCAGTGCTAGAGCTCTGGGGGAGAGCTACCGGTCCCCTAGCGGCAAGCAGTTCTTC. It is translated as CSARALGESYRSPSGKQFF.

This clonotype was counted a few times. This sequence joins TRBV29-1 and TRBJ2-1; 12 bases fit TRBD2. The CDR3 length is 17 residues. The V gene's germline CDR1 is SQVTM and CDR2 ANQGSEA. The J segment lost 9 bases and the V segment lost 0 bases, leaving 12 bases of the junction unmatched. In nucleotides, the CDR3 is TGCAGCGTTGAAGATCTTGGACTAGCGGGGTTGGGGGGTGAGCAGTTCTTC. Its translation is CSVEDLGLAGLGGEQFF.

This clonotype was counted at least ten times. CDR3 loop: CASRPGPENTGELFF. The CDR3 coding sequence is TGTGCCAGCAGACCGGGACCAGAGAACACCGGGGAGCTGTTTTTT. V usage is TRBV6-5 and J usage is TRBJ2-2; D tentatively reads TRBD1 or TRBD2 (5 bases each). Looked up from germline, CDR1 is MNHEY and CDR2 is SVGAGI. Trimming removed 6 bases from V and 1 base from J, with 12 bases in between. CDR3 length equals 15 residues.

This clonotype was counted ten times or more. This chain connects TRBV20-1 to TRBJ2-1; D possibly matches TRBD1 or TRBD2 (5 bases each). The CDR3 is 14 amino acids. Looked up from germline, CDR1 is DFQATT and CDR2 is SNEGSKA (reference sequence). V lost 7 bases, J lost 4 bases, and 17 bases lay in between. The CDR3 DNA follows: TGCAGTGTAACAAACGGGACGGGGTACAATGAGCAGTTCTTC. Its translation is CSVTNGTGYNEQFF.

This clonotype was recorded many times. The chain is built from TRBV5-5 and TRBJ2-1; possible D gene TRBD2, 5 bases. Trimming stripped 1 base from V and 2 bases from J, with 10 bases between. CDR1 and CDR2 (germline): SGHKS, YYEKEE (reference sequence). The CDR3 is made up of 15 amino acids. The CDR3 sequence is CASSLFGEPYNEQFF. The CDR3 DNA follows: TGTGCCAGCAGCTTGTTCGGGGAACCCTACAATGAGCAGTTCTTC.

The table lists this clonotype with a few counts. The CDR3 spells CASSQDPSSPLHF. In nucleotides, the CDR3 is TGCGCCAGCAGCCAAGATCCCAGTTCACCCCTCCACTTT. This rearrangement joins TRBV4-1 to TRBJ1-6; the D is unclear. The CDR3 has 13 amino acids. V was pared by 0 bases and J by 9 bases, with 6 bases between. The germline V gene encodes CDR1 MGHRA and CDR2 YSYEKL.

This clonotype has ten or more counts. J is TRBJ1-5 and V is TRBV20-1; 10 bases match TRBD1. V was clipped by 6 bases and J by 3 bases; unmatched bases: 8. Germline loops: CDR1 DFQATT, CDR2 SNEGSKA (reference sequence). CDR3 length: 15 residues. CDR3 sequence: CSASDRGKVNQPQHF. The CDR3 nucleotides are TGCAGTGCCTCGGACAGGGGGAAAGTCAATCAGCCCCAGCATTTT.